Listed below are T cell receptor beta chains from one sample, sequenced in a study of T-cell reconstitution after alpha-beta-depleted transplantation in children. Each CDR3 protein gets one entry after TCRdb re-called the PCR reads with MiXCR. Of 700,000 or so distinct CDR3 sequences detected, approximately 14% appear once; the ten largest clones hold approximately 0.8%. Sequencing used PBMCs, obtained before TCRalphabeta/CD19-depleted stem cell transplant. These TCRs come from a girl aged 2 to 9 with congenital amegakaryocytic thrombocytopenia, due to receive a stem cell transplant. Both conserved end residues are part of each CDR3. D genes are given only for firm matches. Clone size is given for some rows only: seen once, a few or many times, or a class if the clone is expanded.

size | J | V | D | DNA | CDR3
many | TRBJ2-7 | TRBV29-1 | . | TGCAGCGTTGTAACCGGGGCGTCCTACGAGCAGTACTTC | CSVVTGASYEQYF
. | TRBJ2-6 | TRBV5-1 | . | TGCGCCAGCAGCCCGACATGGTCTGGGGCCAACGTCCTGACTTTC | CASSPTWSGANVLTF
. | TRBJ2-2 | TRBV5-1 | TRBD2 | TGCGCCAGCAGCTTGGAGGGACTAGCGGGCACCGGGGAGCTGTTTTTT | CASSLEGLAGTGELFF
. | TRBJ2-7 | TRBV30 | TRBD1 | TGTGCCTGTACCGGGACAGGGGGATATGAGCAGTACTTC | CACTGTGGYEQYF
. | TRBJ1-1 | TRBV7-9 | TRBD1 | TGTGCCAGCGTCGACAGGGGGAACACTGAAGCTTTCTTT | CASVDRGNTEAFF
few | TRBJ2-3 | TRBV20-1 | . | TGCAGTGCTCCCACTAGAGGCACGCAGTATTTT | CSAPTRGTQYF
many | TRBJ2-2 | TRBV10-2 | TRBD1 | TGCGCCAGCAGTGGCGGCAGGGGGCCGAACACCGGGGAGCTGTTTTTT | CASSGGRGPNTGELFF
many | TRBJ2-1 | TRBV5-1 | . | TGCGCCAGCAGCTTGGCCTTGAGCGTACTTCGACGGAGCTCCTACAATGAGCAGTTCTTC | CASSLALSVLRRSSYNEQFF
. | TRBJ2-1 | TRBV7-2 | . | TGTGCCAGCAGCAGTCCGAGCAGGAGACGGAGAGGTGAGCAGTTCTTC | CASSSPSRRRRGEQFF
few | TRBJ2-5 | TRBV5-8 | . | TGTGCCAGCAGCTTGGAGTCCGGACGGAAGGCCCAAGAGACCCAGTACTTC | CASSLESGRKAQETQYF
. | TRBJ2-5 | TRBV15 | . | TGTGCCACCAGCAGAGATCCAGGGAGCCAAGAGACCCAGTACTTC | CATSRDPGSQETQYF
. | TRBJ2-3 | TRBV11-2 | TRBD1 | TGTGCCAGCAGCTTTGGGACAGGGAAGGGGGATACGCAGTATTTT | CASSFGTGKGDTQYF
. | TRBJ2-7 | TRBV7-9 | . | TGTGCCAGCAGCTCGGGGGAAGACCAGAAAGTCTACGAGCAGTACTTC | CASSSGEDQKVYEQYF
few | TRBJ2-2 | TRBV10-3 | . | TGTGCCATCAGTGAGGCCTACACCGGGGAGCTGTTTTTT | CAISEAYTGELFF
. | TRBJ2-5 | TRBV20-1 | TRBD1 | TGCAGTGCTAGAGGCGACAGGGTCCAAGAGACCCAGTACTTC | CSARGDRVQETQYF
. | TRBJ2-1 | TRBV7-8 | TRBD1 | TGTGCCAGCAGCGCCACAGGGGGAGCGGTCATGGGCAATGAGCAGTTCTTC | CASSATGGAVMGNEQFF
many | TRBJ2-7 | TRBV20-1 | TRBD2 | TGCAGTGCTAGGACGGGGACTAGTTTGGGTTCTGAGCAGTACTTC | CSARTGTSLGSEQYF
many | TRBJ2-3 | TRBV6-5 | . | TGTGCCAGCATGTTGTGGGGGAGCACAGATACGCAGTATTTT | CASMLWGSTDTQYF
many | TRBJ2-1 | TRBV5-1 | TRBD1 | TGCGCCAGCAGCTGGACCGGGACAGGCTACAATGAGCAGTTCTTC | CASSWTGTGYNEQFF
many | TRBJ2-1 | TRBV20-1 | . | TGCAGTTCAGGGGCAGGACCCTACAATGAGCAGTTCTTC | CSSGAGPYNEQFF